The source of this T cell receptor beta chain is a study of cytomegalovirus exposure and HLA in healthy donors (dated by TCRdb to 2017 to 2019). In the study overall: An earlier analysis of some 600 of the donors reported 276 Gb of sequence data and 95 million to 120 million unique TCR beta sequences obtained from 150 million to 200 million T cells. About 310 gigabases of sequencing data and roughly 90 million unique TCR sequences were included in an early release covering roughly 600 HLA-typed donors. The genetic ancestry cluster associated with self-reported Caucasian donors included 70% to 85% of the 300 to 450 genotyped donors. The study aimed to test whether signatures of past pathogen exposure could be identified by cataloging public T cell receptors. The study profiled the T cell repertoires of about 720 subjects by immunosequencing and related them to cytomegalovirus serostatus. Besides the first cohort of roughly 660 subjects, a separate validation cohort made up of roughly 120 different subjects was used. To predict cytomegalovirus infection status, the study combined high-throughput TCR immunosequencing, statistical association of individual TCRs with disease status, and machine learning. In a later analysis, previously published TCR beta repertoires from 600 to 850 donors were re-analyzed and high-resolution HLA genotyping was added so that TCR occurrence patterns could be studied. Rather than using new phenotypic data, the later analysis identified candidate immune exposures from TCR beta sequences and from how often those sequences occurred across donors. In an earlier analysis of 500 to 650 of the donors, high-throughput TCR beta sequencing was used to judge whether each TCR beta V gene segment behaved as functional or pseudogenic. Donor age, sex, ethnicity and CMV serostatus were collected together with the repertoire data. A later genetic analysis used genome-wide SNP genotypes for about 60% of the roughly 700 donors, treating that subset as a discovery cohort. Every repertoire in the discovery cohort had been generated on one and the same sequencing platform. HLA typing covered class I and class II loci at four-digit resolution. The number of donors typed differed by locus, with roughly 620-630 for A, B, C, DRB1 and DQB1, around 520 for DQA1, 606 for DPA1, and about 450 for DPB1. Roughly five DR-DQ haplotypes were treated as single units for association and clustering because of strong linkage in the cohort. Among about 400 genotyped donors of the cohort, an average of approximately 200,000 unique TCR beta nucleotide sequences was sequenced per donor, of which approximately 18% were non-productive. The full study reports these points: Roughly 15 rarely observed V segments, including chromosome 9 orphons, were excluded from the earlier analysis of about 600 of the donors because counts were too low. The authors suggested that the approach could potentially be extended to other disease states and immunological phenotypes. The cohort was sequenced for TCR beta chains only, and without alpha or paired-chain data the features that could be detected were limited. Because some donors lacked HLA typing at each locus, the association tests relied only on the typed subset. According to a later genetic analysis, donors in an Asian-associated ancestry cluster had fewer N-insertions in productive TCRs than the roughly 670-donor mean. A group of highly shared sequence variants was considered likely to be a technical artifact of the sequencing pipeline. V-gene and J-gene trimming of TCR beta chains was associated with a missense DCLRE1C variant in a later genetic analysis, and the association was replicated in an independent cohort. A later analysis reported that several top co-occurrence clusters appeared linked to parvovirus B19, influenza, CMV and Epstein-Barr virus. A total of fewer than 200 TCR beta chains were listed by the study as associated with cytomegalovirus. Roughly uniform sequencing depth across donors was assumed in presence/absence analyses, although this assumption may not hold. The classifier was reported to diagnose cytomegalovirus status with high specificity and sensitivity in both the original and validation cohorts. A further reported finding was that TCR beta sequences accurately predicted the HLA-A and HLA-B alleles for most subjects in the first cohort. A later analysis found that HLA-associated TCR beta chains were more clonally expanded and had lower generation probabilities than equally common non-associated chains. In an earlier analysis of over 550 of the donors, most TCR beta V segments were observed in productive rearrangements about 87% or about 30% of the time, broadly matching IMGT annotations. A later analysis associated some 17,000 TCR beta sequences with specific HLA alleles at a false discovery rate of 0.05. For the cohort, immune exposure information was limited to CMV serostatus. In a later analysis, most CMV-associated TCR beta chains were found to appear HLA-restricted, with HLA associations seemingly driven largely by CMV exposure. In vitro tests confirmed that a few of the cytomegalovirus-associated TCR beta chains recognize cytomegalovirus antigens. When HLA alleles, especially DR and DQ, strongly co-occurred, attributing TCR associations to individual alleles was difficult. Across donors, most TCR sequences were observed very rarely, whereas some public TCRs were present in many individuals. Some IMGT-functional V segments, including TRBV6-2 and TRBV6-3, could not be distinguished by the 87-base-pair reads and were therefore excluded. Linkage disequilibrium might explain the correlated functional status among segregating V segments, but an unknown experimental factor could not be ruled out. According to a later analysis, TCR association rates differed among HLA loci, with DRB1 alleles showing the most associated TCRs and HLA-C alleles showing the fewest.

The method was the immunoSEQ multiplex PCR assay. For the multiplex PCR, a mixture combining 60 forward primers for TCR Vbeta segments and 13 reverse primers for TCR Jbeta segments was used. A multiplex PCR assay on genomic DNA amplified the CDR3 region of rearranged TCR beta genes. Amplified TCR beta libraries were sequenced as 87-base-pair reads on the Illumina HiSeq System. Regarding the original processing steps: Across the 700 or so repertoires, a later analysis counted 75 million to 90 million unique TCR beta chains, 9.5 million to 13 million of which were shared by at least two donors. Raw reads were error-corrected and collapsed into unique sequences by a nearest-neighbor algorithm in which closely related sequences were merged to remove PCR and sequencing errors. Alignment of CDR3 sequences to IMGT reference sequences was used to assign V, D and J gene segments. For a sequence to be retained, at least a six-nucleotide match to both a V gene segment and a J gene segment was required. Rearrangements were classified as productive when the CDR3 lacked stop codons and remained in frame with V and J, and all other rearrangements were classified as non-productive. CDR3 was defined according to IMGT convention as the region running from the second conserved V-encoded cysteine to the conserved J-encoded phenylalanine. Sequences without an unambiguous match to a single V gene segment were excluded from the earlier analysis of almost 600 of the donors. In an earlier analysis of around 600 of the donors, V segments were called functional above 56.7% productive rearrangements and were called segregating when the between-donor standard deviation exceeded 5%. A statistical classification framework was built to diagnose cytomegalovirus status from the catalog of TCR beta chain sequences. A later analysis assigned V and J genes by comparing TCR nucleotide sequences with IMGT/GENE-DB human TR gene sequences. The TCRdist pipeline was used in a later analysis to assign CDR3 sequences and most-parsimonious VDJ recombination scenarios. In a later analysis, each TCR beta chain was defined by its CDR3 amino acid sequence together with its V-gene family, and reads lacking a unique V-gene family were excluded. In a later analysis, several hundred highly shared, low-generation-probability nucleotide sequences were removed to address suspected cross-contamination and a sequencing artifact. In a later analysis, a clonal expansion index for each public chain was calculated from normalized within-repertoire ranks of inferred template counts. In a later analysis, generation probabilities were computed using a VDJ recombination model fitted to out-of-frame rearrangements, and the results were checked against IGoR. In a later analysis, TCR-TCR, TCR-HLA and TCR-CMV co-occurrence was scored with hypergeometric tests, and a repertoire-size bias correction was applied to TCR pairs. A later analysis estimated false discovery rates by permuting HLA or CMV assignments 20 times. In a later analysis, co-occurring TCRs were grouped using DBSCAN, with TCRdist sequence similarity added in when clustering inside HLA-allele-positive subsets. For co-occurrence clustering, repertoires with fewer than 30,000 or more than 120,000 public chains were excluded, along with roughly 5 repertoires with anomalous nucleotide sharing. TCRdb stores this immuneACCESS table with in-frame sequences only. Part of the clones is absent; in the studies checked, under half of the shortfall reflects unresolved V genes, and no reason is known for the rest. Clone size and the V and J calls come from that table; the DNA yielded D and trimming. This sample comprises 200,000 or so clones, 84% of them detected only once. The top ten clonotypes cover 0.2% to 0.3% of the sample.

The cohort was made up of 666 healthy bone marrow donors. All cohort members were sampled while nominally healthy, although unrecorded immune exposures were likely present. The donor tested CMV seronegative and was one of the 352 seronegative cohort members. Every donor gave a peripheral blood sample, and the peripheral blood mononuclear cells from that sample were used for TCR beta sequencing. Genomic DNA extraction from the blood cell samples was performed with the Qiagen DNeasy Blood Extraction Kit. CDR1 SGHVS and CDR2 FQNEAQ are derived from the germline V gene. From cysteine to phenylalanine, the CDR3 is 16 amino acids long. Just CDR3 DNA is preserved here, 48 bases in frame from base 1. V has 5 bases trimmed and J has 0 bases trimmed; junction bases matching no gene number 7. In regard to this clone: Its antigen is not yet known. Base quality data are lacking; no much larger clone is found one base away.

The sequenced sample was PBMCs. The TCR was taken from a boy younger than 18 in good health and CMV-seronegative. Recombination connected TRBV7-8 to TRBJ1-5, with 7 bases in between that match TRBD1. The CDR3: CASSPDRAYSNQPQHF. The DNA is TGTGCCAGCAGCCCAGACAGGGCATATAGCAATCAGCCCCAGCATTTT.